This entry lists 26 T cell receptor beta chains sequenced from one sample in a study of siplizumab effects on memory and regulatory T cells. The assay was immunoSEQ multiplex PCR, and TCRdb's table has in-frame clones only and misses some. The sample carries about 100,000 clones, over 90% recorded once. The sequencing sample was made of non-Treg CD4+ T cells sorted from blood. All receptors derive from a human donor in good health.

The chain joins TRBV6-1 to TRBJ2-1; possible D gene TRBD2, 5 bases. V gave up 3 bases and J gave up 4 bases, with 7 bases separating them. Germline-derived CDR1 and CDR2 are MNHNS and SASEGT. The CDR3 has 13 residues. The CDR3 region is CASSERAYNEQFF. The CDR3 DNA follows: TGTGCCAGCAGTGAGAGGGCATACAATGAGCAGTTCTTC.

Remarks on this clone: The same CDR3 is also encoded by other DNA sequences in this sample. The DNA of the CDR3 is TGTGCCAGCAGCGCCGGGACAGGGCTGAACACTGAAGCTTTCTTT. Its translation is CASSAGTGLNTEAFF. The chain uses TRBV9 and TRBJ1-1; 9 bases match TRBD1. The CDR3 contains 15 residues. Germline lookup yields CDR1 SGDLS and CDR2 YYNGEE. Germline trimming cut 3 bases from V and 0 bases from J; bases unmatched to any gene: 3. Looking up the rest from reference TRBV9 and TRBJ1-1 gives the full variable domain: DSGVTQTPKHLITATGQRVTLRCSPRSGDLSVYWYQQSLDQGLQFLIQYYNGEERAKGNILERFSAQQFPDLHSELNLSSLELGDSALYFCASSAGTGLNTEAFFGQGTRLTVV.

This chain uses TRBV14 with TRBJ1-2; TRBD1 matches 10 bases. The trim removed 4 bases at V and 7 bases at J, leaving 6 bases unmatched. The V gene's germline CDR1 is SGHDN and CDR2 FVKESK. The CDR3 totals 14 residues. The CDR3 region has the DNA TGTGCCAGCAGCCCTTCGACAGGGGGCTCTGGCTACACCTTC. Amino acids: CASSPSTGGSGYTF.

This clone was detected only once. V gene TRBV7-3 combines with J gene TRBJ2-1; TRBD2 matches at 7 bases. J was trimmed by 4 bases and V by 1 base; bases with no gene match: 7. CDR3 size: 16 residues. Germline CDR1 reads SGHTA; CDR2 reads FQGTGA. The CDR3 protein is CASSLIGGSPYNEQFF. In DNA form, the CDR3 reads TGTGCCAGCAGCTTAATAGGCGGGAGTCCTTACAATGAGCAGTTCTTC.

Notes on this clone: This could be a read error, since a much larger clone is one nucleotide away. Different DNA sequences within this sample yield the same CDR3. V gene TRBV5-1 combines with J gene TRBJ1-3, with 9 bases aligning to TRBD1. This CDR3 is built from 16 residues. Germline V gene sequence: CDR1 SGHRS, CDR2 YFSETQ. V shed 0 bases and J 4 bases; nucleotides not matched to a gene: 5. In DNA form, the CDR3 reads TGCGCCAGCAGCTTGGACGGACAGGGGCAAGGAAACACCATATATTTT. The encoded protein is CASSLDGQGQGNTIYF.

The rearrangement uses TRBV19 and TRBJ2-1; TRBD2 agrees at 7 bases. Trimming at V came to 4 bases and at J to 10 bases, leaving 7 bases not matched to a gene. Germline V gene lookup returns CDR1 LNHDA and CDR2 SQIVND (reference sequence). The CDR3 is 13 amino acids. This chain's CDR3 is CASSTERGSEQFF. The CDR3 DNA sequence: TGTGCCAGTAGTACCGAGCGGGGAAGCGAGCAGTTCTTC.

V is TRBV11-1 and J is TRBJ2-3; D is ambiguous. From germline, CDR1 is SGHAT and CDR2 FQDESV (reference sequence). V lost 4 bases and J 4 bases, leaving 12 bases between the germline ends. The CDR3 sequence is 14 residues long. CDR3 in DNA: TGTGCCAGCAGCTGGGTTAACCCACCAGATACGCAGTATTTT. Amino acids: CASSWVNPPDTQYF.

V gene TRBV2 combines with J gene TRBJ1-5; maybe TRBD1 (5 bases). The CDR3 sequence is 14 residues long. Germline V gene lookup returns CDR1 SNHLY and CDR2 FYNNEI. The V gene lost 6 bases and the J gene lost 1 base, with 10 bases spanning the gap. DNA for the CDR3: TGTGCCAGCAGGCCGGGACTGAGCAATCAGCCCCAGCATTTT. This translates into CASRPGLSNQPQHF.

The chain uses TRBV9 and TRBJ1-6; D gene unclear. The V end was cut by 4 bases, the J end by 5 bases, with 10 bases between. This CDR3 is built from 14 residues. CDR1 is SGDLS and CDR2 is YYNGEE in the germline V gene. This CDR3 reads CASSRNDDNSPLHF. The CDR3 DNA sequence: TGTGCCAGCAGCCGGAATGATGATAATTCACCCCTCCACTTT. The variable domain in full, with the rest retrieved from reference TRBV9 and TRBJ1-6, is DSGVTQTPKHLITATGQRVTLRCSPRSGDLSVYWYQQSLDQGLQFLIQYYNGEERAKGNILERFSAQQFPDLHSELNLSSLELGDSALYFCASSRNDDNSPLHFGNGTRLTVT.

The J gene is TRBJ2-5, the V gene TRBV5-1; D remains ambiguous. Germline CDR1 is SGHRS and CDR2 is YFSETQ. V was trimmed by 3 bases and J by 5 bases, leaving 17 bases between them. The CDR3 is 15 amino acids. The CDR3 sequence is CASSSRTETWETQYF. The CDR3 DNA reads as TGCGCCAGCAGCTCACGGACGGAGACCTGGGAGACCCAGTACTTC.

J is TRBJ2-3 and V is TRBV12-2; the table's D call of TRBD2 was not tested on the DNA. TRBV12-2 is a known pseudogene. The CDR3 loop spans 15 amino acids. CDR3 DNA: TGTGCAAGTCGCAGCCCAGAGAGAGCGGGAGATACGCAGTATTTT. It specifies CASRSPERAGDTQYF.

The gene calls are TRBV4-2 and TRBJ2-2, with D possibly TRBD2 on 5 matching bases. The V end was cut by 1 base, the J end by 0 bases, with 6 bases between. Germline V CDR1 and CDR2: LGHNA, YNFKEQ. The CDR3 is made up of 15 amino acids. DNA of the CDR3: TGTGCCAGCAGCCAAGCCGGGACGAACACCGGGGAGCTGTTTTTT. Its protein is CASSQAGTNTGELFF.

The chain couples TRBV11-2 to TRBJ1-5; the D gene is possibly TRBD1 (5 bases). This CDR3 comprises 15 residues. V dropped 0 bases and J dropped 2 bases, with 8 bases sitting between them. Germline V gene lookup returns CDR1 SGHAT and CDR2 FQNNGV. CDR3 DNA sequence: TGTGCCAGCAGCTTAGAGGGCAGGGGCAATCAGCCCCAGCATTTT. Translation: CASSLEGRGNQPQHF. Drawing the rest from reference TRBV11-2 and TRBJ1-5, the complete variable domain is EAGVAQSPRYKIIEKRQSVAFWCNPISGHATLYWYQQILGQGPKLLIQFQNNGVVDDSQLPKDRFSAERLKGVDSTLKIQPAKLEDSAVYLCASSLEGRGNQPQHFGDGTRLSIL.

The V gene is TRBV19, the J gene TRBJ1-5, with D perhaps TRBD1 (6 bases). The germline V gene encodes CDR1 LNHDA and CDR2 SQIVND (reference sequence). The CDR3 has 13 residues. The V gene lost 5 bases and the J gene lost 5 bases, with 10 bases spanning the gap. CDR3 residues: CASSLQGDQPQHF. In nucleotides, the CDR3 is TGTGCCAGTAGTCTACAGGGCGATCAGCCCCAGCATTTT.

The chain combines TRBV5-5 with TRBJ2-1; unclear D gene. The CDR3 is 16 residues long. Germline values: CDR1 SGHKS, CDR2 YYEKEE (reference sequence). Trimming pared 0 bases from V and 2 bases from J, leaving 12 bases between. The CDR3, as DNA: TGTGCCAGCAGCTTGGCGCCTGCCGAACCCTACAATGAGCAGTTCTTC. Amino acids: CASSLAPAEPYNEQFF.

This rearrangement joins TRBV19 to TRBJ1-1; no definite D call. The CDR3 sequence is 14 residues long. The germline V gene encodes CDR1 LNHDA and CDR2 SQIVND (reference sequence). Trimming shortened V by 5 bases and J by 1 base, and 11 bases separated the two germline ends. The CDR3 here is CASSRTHTNTEAFF. The DNA for the CDR3 is TGTGCCAGTAGTCGGACGCATACGAACACTGAAGCTTTCTTT.

The chain combines TRBV11-3 with TRBJ2-7; weak D call: TRBD2 (5 bases). Per germline, CDR1 SGHNT and CDR2 YENEEA. With 1 base removed from V and 2 bases from J, the gap between germline ends came to 6 bases. There are 13 residues in the CDR3. CDR3 protein: CASSLAGTYEQYF. CDR3 DNA sequence: TGTGCCAGCAGCTTAGCCGGGACCTACGAGCAGTACTTC.

V and J are TRBV19 and TRBJ2-3; 7 nucleotides line up with TRBD2. Germline CDR1 LNHDA, CDR2 SQIVND (reference sequence). The CDR3 spans 16 residues. V lost 4 bases, J lost 0 bases, and 7 bases stayed unmatched. CDR3 bases: TGTGCCAGTAGTAGCCGGGGAGGGTGGAGCACAGATACGCAGTATTTT. Protein: CASSSRGGWSTDTQYF.

This clone was observed a few times. CDR3 amino acids: CASSPGRQVDLVRYTF. CDR3 coding DNA: TGCGCCAGCAGCCCGGGCCGACAGGTCGACCTTGTTCGCTACACCTTC. The gene calls are TRBV5-1 and TRBJ1-2; maybe TRBD1 (6 bases). The CDR3 spans 16 residues. Germline assignment: CDR1 SGHRS and CDR2 YFSETQ. The V end lost 4 bases, the J end lost 9 bases, and 25 bases lay between the germline ends.

This clone was observed once. V is TRBV7-9 and J is TRBJ2-3; TRBD1 aligns across 7 bases. The germline gives CDR1 SEHNR, CDR2 FQNEAQ (reference sequence). The ends lost 4 bases at V and 3 bases at J; junction bases unmatched: 4. The CDR3 length is 14 residues. CDR3 in amino acids: CASSSGQQTDTQYF. CDR3 nucleotide sequence: TGTGCCAGCAGCTCGGGACAGCAAACAGATACGCAGTATTTT.

The chain combines TRBV7-9 with TRBJ1-2; D not resolved. Germline CDR1 and CDR2: SEHNR and FQNEAQ (reference sequence). The germline V and J ends were trimmed by 0 bases and 2 bases, with 10 bases remaining between them. The CDR3 loop spans 15 amino acids. For the CDR3, the DNA is TGTGCCAGCAGCTTAGCGGGTGCATTCAACTATGGCTACACCTTC. Amino acid sequence: CASSLAGAFNYGYTF. Full variable domain (outside the CDR3, taken from reference TRBV7-9 and TRBJ1-2): DTGVSQNPRHKITKRGQNVTFRCDPISEHNRLYWYRQTLGQGPEFLTYFQNEAQLEKSRLLSDRFSAERPKGSFSTLEIQRTEQGDSAMYLCASSLAGAFNYGYTFGSGTRLTVV.

This clone was counted once. This rearrangement joins TRBV10-1 to TRBJ2-1; 8 bases map to TRBD2. This CDR3 spans 17 amino acids. From germline, CDR1 is WNHNN and CDR2 SYGVQD (reference sequence). J lost 2 bases, V lost 0 bases, and 6 bases had no gene match. The CDR3 DNA is TGCGCCAGCAGTGAGTCCCTAGCGGGTCCTGCCTACAATGAGCAGTTCTTC. Its protein product is CASSESLAGPAYNEQFF.

The gene calls are TRBV5-4 and TRBJ1-2; 8 nucleotides line up with TRBD1. The CDR3 has 16 residues. The ends lost 2 bases at V and 5 bases at J; junction bases unmatched: 11. Germline-derived CDR1 and CDR2 are SGHNT and YYREEE (reference sequence). The CDR3 sequence is CASSLATGGQIYGYTF. The CDR3 DNA reads as TGTGCCAGCAGCTTAGCCACAGGGGGGCAAATTTATGGCTACACCTTC.

Of note for this clone: One end of the junction is discordant with germline, which a read error may explain. The chain couples TRBV18 to TRBJ2-5, with a weak D call TRBD1 (6 bases). The V gene's germline CDR1 is KGHSH and CDR2 LQKENI. The CDR3 covers 15 residues. The CDR3, as DNA: TGTGCCAGCTCACCAAGGGGTCGGGACACAACATCAGGGGACTTC. Translating it yields CASSPRGRDTTSGDF.

The V and J genes are TRBV6-1 and TRBJ2-1; D remains ambiguous. Trimming pared 3 bases from V and 4 bases from J, leaving 7 bases between. Germline values: CDR1 MNHNS, CDR2 SASEGT. This CDR3 spans 13 amino acids. The CDR3, as DNA: TGTGCCAGCAGTGAGGCGTCGTACAATGAGCAGTTCTTC. It encodes CASSEASYNEQFF.

The V gene is TRBV5-6, the J gene TRBJ2-2, with a possible D match to TRBD1 (5 bases). Germline loops: CDR1 SGHDT, CDR2 YYEEEE. V was trimmed by 0 bases and J by 6 bases, leaving 6 bases between them. The CDR3 loop spans 13 amino acids. CDR3 in amino acids: CASSLGQSGELFF. The CDR3 coding sequence is TGTGCCAGCAGCTTGGGACAGTCCGGGGAGCTGTTTTTT. The full variable domain, its missing parts supplied by reference TRBV5-6 and TRBJ2-2, is DAGVTQSPTHLIKTRGQQVTLRCSPKSGHDTVSWYQQALGQGPQFIFQYYEEEERQRGNFPDRFSGHQFPNYSSELNVNALLLGDSALYLCASSLGQSGELFFGEGSRLTVL.